This TCR beta chain was retrieved from a study of shared clonotypes between healthy human individuals. Germline V gene sequence: CDR1 SQVTM, CDR2 ANQGSEA. Trimming left V 7 bases short and J 4 bases short, with 23 bases between. This CDR3 spans 15 amino acids. Genomic DNA from each subset was divided evenly over several immunoSEQ plates. Sequencing used immunoSEQ multiplex PCR; TCRdb keeps in-frame clones, though not all of them. The sample yields about 2 million clones, about 95% seen once. It was CD45RO-negative cells, positively selected for CCR7, that made up naive CD8 cells, with terminally differentiated effector memory CD45RA+ cells excluded.

The sequence was collected from a man between 18 and 29 years old in good health. Sequencing was performed on naive CD8+ T cells sorted from blood. This chain uses TRBV29-1 with TRBJ2-7; maybe TRBD1 (8 bases). The CDR3 nucleotides are TGCAGCGCGGGGGGACAGGCTAGCGGTTGGTACGAGCAGTACTTC. Encoded protein: CSAGGQASGWYEQYF.